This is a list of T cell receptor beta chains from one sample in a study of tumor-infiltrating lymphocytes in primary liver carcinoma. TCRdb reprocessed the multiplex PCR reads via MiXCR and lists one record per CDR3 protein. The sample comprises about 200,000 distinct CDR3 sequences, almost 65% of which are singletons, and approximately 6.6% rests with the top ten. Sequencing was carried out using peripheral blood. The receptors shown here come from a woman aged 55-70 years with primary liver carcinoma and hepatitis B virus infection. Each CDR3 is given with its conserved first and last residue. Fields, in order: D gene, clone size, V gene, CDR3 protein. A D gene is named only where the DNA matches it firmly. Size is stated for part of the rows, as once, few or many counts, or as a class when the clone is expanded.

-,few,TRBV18,CASSPTGTSSGANVLTF
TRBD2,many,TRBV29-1,CSVQKGASGSYEQYF
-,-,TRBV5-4,CTSSMAGSYNEQFF
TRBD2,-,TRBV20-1,CSARGLAGDYGGELFF
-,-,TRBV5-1,CASSLSQGDGYTF
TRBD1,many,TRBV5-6,CASSFKTGSNNEQFF
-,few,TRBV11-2,CASGSRTVPEAFF
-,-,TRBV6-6,CARRADAWNEQFF
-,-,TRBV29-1,CSVDSGSTEASF
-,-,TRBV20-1,CSALLGTGHTYEQYF
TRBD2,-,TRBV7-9,CASSLLAGEETQYF
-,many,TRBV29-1,CSVLDSEQFF
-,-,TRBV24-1,CATSPGRAGANEKLFF
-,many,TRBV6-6,CASSDGRTEAFF
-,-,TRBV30,CAWSAQVGSYNDQFF
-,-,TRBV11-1,CASSLGSEAFF
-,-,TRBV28,CASRDPPGQTSLAKNIQYF
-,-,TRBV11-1,CASSPREKGMNIEAFF
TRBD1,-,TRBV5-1,CDSSFGQGANYGYTF
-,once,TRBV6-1,CASSEAPSRAQETQYF
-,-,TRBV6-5,CASSYSIGSTEAFF
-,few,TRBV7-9,CASSPPGPAGTQYF
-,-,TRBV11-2,CASSTFRDGVYEQYF
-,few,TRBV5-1,CASSLAGRGGGYTF
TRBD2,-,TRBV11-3,CASSFGRLAGNTGELFF
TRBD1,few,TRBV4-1,CASSQDFGDRGLRGQPQHF
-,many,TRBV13,CASSSPRQDSTDTQYF
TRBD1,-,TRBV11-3,CVSSPRTGGNYEQYF
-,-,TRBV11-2,CASNFTPLSSSYNDQFF
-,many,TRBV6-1,CASSDGQYYGYTF
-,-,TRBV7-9,CARSPGGGKSYEQYF
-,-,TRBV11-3,CASSSIRGYQETQYF
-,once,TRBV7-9,CASSLQAGQPQHF
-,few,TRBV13,CASSRRSAKNIQYF
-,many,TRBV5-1,CASSLTPTTNEKLFF
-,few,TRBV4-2,CASSFRALSSEAFF
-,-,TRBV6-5,CASSNTGASYGYTF
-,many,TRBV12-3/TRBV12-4,CASSGGHGETQYF
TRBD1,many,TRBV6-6,CAGTGGYGYTF
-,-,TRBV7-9,CASSAAADTQYF
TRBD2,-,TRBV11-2,CASSFGTNAQETQYF
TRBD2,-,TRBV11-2,CASSGPGLAGLSPYEQYF
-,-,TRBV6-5,CGSSTDTGGESYNEQFF
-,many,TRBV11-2,CASSLGDFRQNSPLHF
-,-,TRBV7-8,CARSLERAPRIEQFF
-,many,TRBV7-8,CASSSRTGRDTGELFF